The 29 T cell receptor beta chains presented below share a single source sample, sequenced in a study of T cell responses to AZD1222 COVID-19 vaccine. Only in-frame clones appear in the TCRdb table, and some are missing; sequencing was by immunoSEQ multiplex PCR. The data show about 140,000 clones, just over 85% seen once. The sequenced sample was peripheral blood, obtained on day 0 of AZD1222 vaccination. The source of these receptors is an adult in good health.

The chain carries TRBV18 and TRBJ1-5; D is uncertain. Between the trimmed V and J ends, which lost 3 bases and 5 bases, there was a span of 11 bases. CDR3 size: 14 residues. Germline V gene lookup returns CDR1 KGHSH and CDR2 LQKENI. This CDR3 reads CASSPRQEDQPQHF. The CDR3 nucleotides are TGTGCCAGCTCACCCAGGCAGGAGGATCAGCCCCAGCATTTT.

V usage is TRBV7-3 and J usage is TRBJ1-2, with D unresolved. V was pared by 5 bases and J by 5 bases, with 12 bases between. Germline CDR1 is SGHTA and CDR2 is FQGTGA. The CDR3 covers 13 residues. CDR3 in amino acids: CASSQTAGYGYTF. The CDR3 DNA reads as TGTGCCAGCAGCCAAACTGCGGGATATGGCTACACCTTC.

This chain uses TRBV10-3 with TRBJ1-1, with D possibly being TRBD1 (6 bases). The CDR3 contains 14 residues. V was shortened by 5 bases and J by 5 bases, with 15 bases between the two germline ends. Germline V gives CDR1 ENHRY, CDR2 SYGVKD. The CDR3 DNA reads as TGTGCCATCAGTTCGACAGTCCAGGGGACTGAAGCTTTCTTT. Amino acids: CAISSTVQGTEAFF.

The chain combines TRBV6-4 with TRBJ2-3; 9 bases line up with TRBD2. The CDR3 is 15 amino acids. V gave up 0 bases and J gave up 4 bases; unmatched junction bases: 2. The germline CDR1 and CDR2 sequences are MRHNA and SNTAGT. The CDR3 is CASSDSAGGADTQYF. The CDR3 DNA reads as TGTGCCAGCAGTGACTCTGCGGGAGGGGCAGATACGCAGTATTTT.

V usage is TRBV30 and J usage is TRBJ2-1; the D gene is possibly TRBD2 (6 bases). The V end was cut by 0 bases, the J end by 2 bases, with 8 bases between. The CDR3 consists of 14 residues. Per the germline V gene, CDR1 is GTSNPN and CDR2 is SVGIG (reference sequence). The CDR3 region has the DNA TGTGCCTGGAGTGTTAGCGGAGCCTACAATGAGCAGTTCTTC. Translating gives CAWSVSGAYNEQFF.

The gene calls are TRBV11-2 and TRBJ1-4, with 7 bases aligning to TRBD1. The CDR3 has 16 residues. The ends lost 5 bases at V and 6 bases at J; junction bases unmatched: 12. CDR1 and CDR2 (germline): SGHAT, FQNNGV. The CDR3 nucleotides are TGTGCCAGCAGCCCATATCGACAGGGTGGTTATGAAAAACTGTTTTTT. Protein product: CASSPYRQGGYEKLFF.

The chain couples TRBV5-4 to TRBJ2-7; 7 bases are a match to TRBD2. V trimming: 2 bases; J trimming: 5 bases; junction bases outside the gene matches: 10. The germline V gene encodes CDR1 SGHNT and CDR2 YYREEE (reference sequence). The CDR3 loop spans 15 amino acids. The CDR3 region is CASSFPQAGVNEQYF. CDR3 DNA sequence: TGTGCCAGCAGCTTCCCACAGGCGGGGGTCAACGAGCAGTACTTC.

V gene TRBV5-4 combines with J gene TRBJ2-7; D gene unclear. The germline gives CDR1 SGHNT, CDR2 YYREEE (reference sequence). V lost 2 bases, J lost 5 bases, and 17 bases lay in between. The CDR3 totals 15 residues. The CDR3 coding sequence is TGTGCCAGCAGCTTCATGGTATCTCGGATGGACGAGCAGTACTTC. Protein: CASSFMVSRMDEQYF.

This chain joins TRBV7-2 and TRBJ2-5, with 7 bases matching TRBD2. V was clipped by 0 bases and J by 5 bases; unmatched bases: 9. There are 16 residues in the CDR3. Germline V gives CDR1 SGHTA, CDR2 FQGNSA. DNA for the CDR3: TGTGCCAGCAGCTTAGCTGAGCGGGTGGGGGGGGAGACCCAGTACTTC. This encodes CASSLAERVGGETQYF.

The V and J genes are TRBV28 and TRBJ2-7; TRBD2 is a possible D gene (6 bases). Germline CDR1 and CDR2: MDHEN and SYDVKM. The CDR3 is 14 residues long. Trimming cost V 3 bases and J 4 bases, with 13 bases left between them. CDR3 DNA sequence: TGTGCCAGCAGTTTTTTCGGGAGTGAATACGAGCAGTACTTC. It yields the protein CASSFFGSEYEQYF.

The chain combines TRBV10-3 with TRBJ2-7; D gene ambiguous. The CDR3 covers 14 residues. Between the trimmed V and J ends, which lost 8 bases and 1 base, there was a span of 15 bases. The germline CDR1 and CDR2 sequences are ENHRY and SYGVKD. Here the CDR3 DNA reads TGTGCCATCCGGTCTAGTAAAGGTTCCTACGAGCAGTACTTC. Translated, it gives CAIRSSKGSYEQYF.

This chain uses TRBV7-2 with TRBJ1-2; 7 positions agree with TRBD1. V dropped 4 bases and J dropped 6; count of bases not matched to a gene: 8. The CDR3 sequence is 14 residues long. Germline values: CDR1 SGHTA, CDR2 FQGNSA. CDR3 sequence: CASSSTRTGNGYTF. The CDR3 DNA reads TGTGCCAGCAGCTCCACCCGGACAGGAAATGGCTACACCTTC.

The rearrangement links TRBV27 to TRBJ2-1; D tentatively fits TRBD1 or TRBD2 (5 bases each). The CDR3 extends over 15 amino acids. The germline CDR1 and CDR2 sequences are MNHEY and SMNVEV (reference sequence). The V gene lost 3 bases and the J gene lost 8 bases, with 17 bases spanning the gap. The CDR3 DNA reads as TGTGCCAGCAGTTTCTCCATGGGGCCAGCGGATGAGCAGTTCTTC. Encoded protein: CASSFSMGPADEQFF.

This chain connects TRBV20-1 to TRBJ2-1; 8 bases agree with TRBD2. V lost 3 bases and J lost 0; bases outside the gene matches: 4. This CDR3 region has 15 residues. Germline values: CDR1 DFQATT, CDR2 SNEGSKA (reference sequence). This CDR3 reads CSASRLAGSYNEQFF. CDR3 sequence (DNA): TGCAGTGCTAGTAGGCTAGCGGGCTCCTACAATGAGCAGTTCTTC.

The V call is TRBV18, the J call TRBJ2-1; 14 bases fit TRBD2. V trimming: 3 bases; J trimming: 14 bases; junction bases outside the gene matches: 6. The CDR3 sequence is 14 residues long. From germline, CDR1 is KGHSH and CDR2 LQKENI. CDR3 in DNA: TGTGCCAGCTCACCCGGGACTAGCGGGAGTTCGGAGTTCTTC. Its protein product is CASSPGTSGSSEFF.

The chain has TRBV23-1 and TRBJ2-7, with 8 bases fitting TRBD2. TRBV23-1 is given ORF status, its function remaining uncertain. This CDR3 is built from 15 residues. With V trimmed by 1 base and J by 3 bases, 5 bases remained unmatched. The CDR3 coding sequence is TGCGCCAGCAGTCAATGTAGGACTAGCTACTACGAGCAGTACTTC. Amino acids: CASSQCRTSYYEQYF.

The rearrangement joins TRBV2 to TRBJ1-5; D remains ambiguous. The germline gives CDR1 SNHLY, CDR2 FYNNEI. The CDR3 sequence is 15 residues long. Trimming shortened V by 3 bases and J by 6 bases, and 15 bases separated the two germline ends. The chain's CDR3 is CASSDGSGRSQPQHF. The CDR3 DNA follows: TGTGCCAGCAGTGATGGGTCCGGTAGGAGTCAGCCCCAGCATTTT.

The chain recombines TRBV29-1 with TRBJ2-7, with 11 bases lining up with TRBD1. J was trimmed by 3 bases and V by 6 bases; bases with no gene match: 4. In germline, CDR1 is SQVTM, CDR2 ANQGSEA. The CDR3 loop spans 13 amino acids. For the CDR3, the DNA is TGCAGCGTCCTCGGGACAGGGGGCTACGAGCAGTACTTC. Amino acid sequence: CSVLGTGGYEQYF.

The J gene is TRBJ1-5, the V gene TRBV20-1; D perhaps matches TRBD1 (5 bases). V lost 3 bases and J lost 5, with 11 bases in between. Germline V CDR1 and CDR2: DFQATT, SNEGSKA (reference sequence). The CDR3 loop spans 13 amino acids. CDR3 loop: CSASRGWYQPQHF. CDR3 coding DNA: TGCAGTGCTAGTCGGGGGTGGTATCAGCCCCAGCATTTT.

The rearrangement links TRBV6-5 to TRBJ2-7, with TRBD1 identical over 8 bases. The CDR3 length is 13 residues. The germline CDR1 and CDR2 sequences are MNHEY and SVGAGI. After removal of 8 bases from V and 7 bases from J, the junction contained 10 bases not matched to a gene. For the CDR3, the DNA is TGTGCCAGCGGACGGACAGGGTTATGGGAGCAGTACTTC. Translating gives CASGRTGLWEQYF.

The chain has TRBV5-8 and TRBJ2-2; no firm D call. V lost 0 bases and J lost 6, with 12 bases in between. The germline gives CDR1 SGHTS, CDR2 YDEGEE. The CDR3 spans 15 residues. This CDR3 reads CASSLGARWSGELFF. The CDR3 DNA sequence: TGTGCCAGCAGCTTGGGGGCCCGGTGGTCCGGGGAGCTGTTTTTT.

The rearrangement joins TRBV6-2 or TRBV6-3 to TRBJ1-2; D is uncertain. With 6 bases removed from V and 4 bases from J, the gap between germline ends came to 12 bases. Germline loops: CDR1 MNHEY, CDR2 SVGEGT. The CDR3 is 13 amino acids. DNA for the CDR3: TGTGCCAGCAGCCCAACAAACGCCTATGGCTACACCTTC. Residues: CASSPTNAYGYTF.

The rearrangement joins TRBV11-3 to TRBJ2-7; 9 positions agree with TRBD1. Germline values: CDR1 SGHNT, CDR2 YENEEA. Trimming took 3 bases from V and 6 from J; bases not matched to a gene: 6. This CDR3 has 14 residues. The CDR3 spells CASSFTGTGTEQYF. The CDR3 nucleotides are TGTGCCAGCAGCTTCACCGGGACAGGGACCGAGCAGTACTTC.

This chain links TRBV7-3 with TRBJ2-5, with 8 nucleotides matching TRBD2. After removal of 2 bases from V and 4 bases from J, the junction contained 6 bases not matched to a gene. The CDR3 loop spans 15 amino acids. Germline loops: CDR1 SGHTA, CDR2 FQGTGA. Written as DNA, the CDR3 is TGTGCCAGCAGCTTATCCGGACTAGCTGGAGAGACCCAGTACTTC. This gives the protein CASSLSGLAGETQYF.

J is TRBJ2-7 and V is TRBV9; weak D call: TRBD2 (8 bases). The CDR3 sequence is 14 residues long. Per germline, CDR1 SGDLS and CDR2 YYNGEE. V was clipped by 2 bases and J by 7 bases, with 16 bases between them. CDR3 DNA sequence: TGTGCCAGCAGCGTTAGCGGGACAGCCCCGGAGCAGTACTTC. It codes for CASSVSGTAPEQYF.

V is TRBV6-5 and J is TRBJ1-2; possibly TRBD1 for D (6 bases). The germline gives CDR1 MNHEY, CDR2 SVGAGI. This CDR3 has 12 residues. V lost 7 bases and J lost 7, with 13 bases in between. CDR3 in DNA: TGTGCCAGCACCGGGAGGGGGTTTGGCTACACCTTC. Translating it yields CASTGRGFGYTF.

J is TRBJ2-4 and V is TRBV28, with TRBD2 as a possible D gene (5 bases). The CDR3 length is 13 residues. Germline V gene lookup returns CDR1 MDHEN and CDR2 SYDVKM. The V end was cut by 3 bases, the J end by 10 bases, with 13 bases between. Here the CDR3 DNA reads TGTGCCAGCAGTTTGGGAGATCTTCTTATTCAGTACTTC. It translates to CASSLGDLLIQYF.

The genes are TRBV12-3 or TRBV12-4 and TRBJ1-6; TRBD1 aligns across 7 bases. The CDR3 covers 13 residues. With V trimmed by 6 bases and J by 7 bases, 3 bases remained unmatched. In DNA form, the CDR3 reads TGTGCCAGCAGCCGGGACAGAAATTCACCCCTCCACTTT. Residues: CASSRDRNSPLHF.

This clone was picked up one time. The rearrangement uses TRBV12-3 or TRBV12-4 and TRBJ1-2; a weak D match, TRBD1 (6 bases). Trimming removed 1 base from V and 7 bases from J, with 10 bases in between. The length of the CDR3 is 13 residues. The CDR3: CASSLETGSGYTF. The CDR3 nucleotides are TGTGCCAGCAGTTTAGAGACAGGTTCTGGCTACACCTTC.